A single sample is the source of the 15 T cell receptor beta chains below, sequenced in a study of tumor and adjacent non-tumor tissue in lung cancer. TCRbeta libraries were built with three rounds of nested PCR, modified from ARM-PCR. MiXCR was run by TCRdb on the multiplex PCR reads, yielding one entry per CDR3 protein. This sample has roughly 65,000 distinct CDR3 sequences, with 60% found just once. This sample's RNA came from whole unsorted tissue. The sequenced material came from lung tumor tissue. These TCRs come from a man aged 45 to 65 with non-small cell lung cancer.

There are many counts of this clonotype. The chain links TRBV10-2 to TRBJ2-7; tentative D call: TRBD1 (5 bases). With 5 bases removed from V and 0 bases from J, the gap between germline ends came to 11 bases. The CDR3 spans 14 residues. Per germline, CDR1 WSHSY and CDR2 SAAADI. This CDR3 reads CASSPREYSYEQYF. In DNA, the CDR3 is TGCGCCAGCAGTCCCAGGGAATACTCCTACGAGCAGTACTTC.

Notes on this clonotype: This may be a read error: a much more frequent sequence differs by one nucleotide. This sequence joins TRBV6-6 and TRBJ2-1; 12 nucleotides agree with TRBD2. The germline gives CDR1 MNHNY, CDR2 SVGAGI (reference sequence). J gave up 9 bases and V 5 bases, and 11 bases lay outside the gene matches. The CDR3 has 16 residues. DNA of the CDR3: TGTGCCAGCAGTCTCAAGACTAGCGGGAGCGGAAGTGAGCAGTTCTTC. This sequence encodes CASSLKTSGSGSEQFF.

V gene TRBV6-5 combines with J gene TRBJ2-7; D not resolved. The V and J ends lost 2 bases and 4 bases respectively, with 15 bases between them. Germline CDR1 reads MNHEY; CDR2 reads SVGAGI. This CDR3 is 15 amino acids long. The CDR3 here is CASSYTPGPLYEQYF. DNA for the CDR3: TGTGCCAGCAGTTACACCCCCGGGCCCCTATACGAGCAGTACTTC.

On this clonotype: At one end the junction does not follow the germline gene, possibly because of a read error. The chain joins TRBV6-1 to TRBJ2-7; 7 positions agree with TRBD1. The CDR3 spans 13 residues. Looked up from germline, CDR1 is MNHNS and CDR2 is SASEGT. CDR3 sequence (DNA): TGTGCCGCCGGGCGACAGGGATCCTACGAGGAGTACTTC. Translating gives CAAGRQGSYEEYF.

A few counts support this clonotype. This sequence may be a read error, since a much larger clone differs from it by one base. Since the CDR3 does not end with the conserved phenylalanine or tryptophan, this likely comes from a read error. This chain links TRBV11-2 with TRBJ2-3, with TRBD2 as a possible D gene (7 bases). Germline CDR1 SGHAT, CDR2 FQNNGV. CDR3 length: 13 residues. The germline V and J ends were trimmed by 5 bases and 5 bases, with 11 bases remaining between them. The CDR3 coding sequence is TGTGCCAGCAGCGCGGGGGCGGGAGATACGCAGTATCTT. Protein product: CASSAGAGDTQYL.

A single count supports this clonotype. This may stem from a read error, because a much larger clone lies one nucleotide away. The gene calls are TRBV29-1 and TRBJ1-6; the D is unclear. The CDR3 extends over 13 amino acids. Germline loops: CDR1 SQVTM, CDR2 ANQGSEA. CDR3 DNA: TGCAACGTTATGGACGACGAGGGTTCACCCCTCCACTTT. Translated: CNVMDDEGSPLHF.

This clonotype was counted a few times. The chain couples TRBV5-1 to TRBJ1-1, with unresolved D. Per germline, CDR1 SGHRS and CDR2 YFSETQ. V dropped 3 bases and J dropped 4 bases, with 13 bases sitting between them. The CDR3 runs to 14 residues. CDR3 sequence reads: CASSYTTTSTEAFF. The CDR3 coding sequence is TGCGCCAGCAGCTACACCACGACGAGCACTGAAGCTTTCTTT. Based on the CDR3 plus reference TRBV5-1 and TRBJ1-1, the full variable domain is KAGVTQTPRYLIKTRGQQVTLSCSPISGHRSVSWYQQTPGQGLQFLFEYFSETQRNKGNFPGRFSGRQFSNSRSEMNVSTLELGDSALYLCASSYTTTSTEAFFGQGTRLTVV.

Note on this clonotype: The germline gene is not matched at one end of the junction; a read error may be the cause. The V gene is TRBV6-5, the J gene TRBJ2-2; a weak D match, TRBD2 (5 bases). Germline values: CDR1 MNHEY, CDR2 SVGAGI. CDR3 size: 14 residues. The CDR3 nucleotides are TGTGCCAGCAGCCTGCGATCGAACACCGGGGAGCTGTTCTTT. Residues: CASSLRSNTGELFF.

As to this clonotype: One junction end does not reproduce the germline sequence, and a read error may be involved. V is TRBV6-6 and J is TRBJ2-7; perhaps TRBD1 as D (5 bases). The germline gives CDR1 MNHNY, CDR2 SVGAGI (reference sequence). This CDR3 is built from 16 residues. In DNA form, the CDR3 reads TGTGCCAGTAGTTACTCGATCGTCAGGGCTCACTACGAGCAGTACTTC. It codes for CASSYSIVRAHYEQYF.

Remarks on this clonotype: Since the CDR3 does not end with the conserved phenylalanine or tryptophan, this likely comes from a read error. The chain joins TRBV5-1 to TRBJ1-2; 9 nucleotides match TRBD1. J was trimmed by 4 bases and V by 3 bases; bases with no gene match: 4. CDR3 size: 14 residues. The V gene's germline CDR1 is SGHRS and CDR2 YFSETQ. DNA of the CDR3: TGCGCCAGCAGCTGGGGACAGGGCGGCTATGGCTACACCATC. This encodes CASSWGQGGYGYTI.

Concerning this clonotype itself: The CDR3 does not close with the conserved phenylalanine or tryptophan, likely indicating a read error. The V and J genes are TRBV6-1 and TRBJ2-7; the match to TRBD1 covers 10 bases. J was trimmed by 9 bases and V by 10 bases; bases with no gene match: 15. Germline V gene lookup returns CDR1 MNHNS and CDR2 SASEGT. The CDR3 covers 14 residues. The CDR3 sequence is CATSRGTGAPGQYL. CDR3 nucleotide sequence: TGTGCCACCAGCCGCGGGACAGGGGCTCCGGGGCAGTACTTA.

In its sample, this clonotype was seen many times. The rearrangement links TRBV11-2 to TRBJ2-1; TRBD1 might be the D (6 bases). V was cut by 8 bases and J by 3 bases, with 14 bases left in between. CDR1 is SGHAT and CDR2 is FQNNGV in the germline V gene. The CDR3 runs to 14 residues. CDR3 residues: CASSGTLFYNEQFF. CDR3 in DNA: TGTGCCAGCTCCGGGACATTATTCTACAATGAGCAGTTCTTC.

The V and J genes are TRBV30 and TRBJ2-7, with D perhaps matching TRBD2 (7 bases). This CDR3 contains 15 residues. Germline CDR1 is GTSNPN and CDR2 is SVGIG (reference sequence). Deletions cut 1 base from V and 4 bases from J, with 17 bases between. CDR3 residues: CAWSDPGGKRYEQYF. The CDR3 DNA follows: TGTGCCTGGAGTGACCCGGGGGGCAAAAGGTACGAGCAGTACTTC.

To note about this clonotype: A clone one base away is much larger, so this may be a read error. The gene calls are TRBV15 and TRBJ1-3, with D possibly TRBD1 on 5 matching bases. The length of the CDR3 is 14 residues. With 5 bases removed from V and 8 bases from J, the gap between germline ends came to 16 bases. Germline CDR1 and CDR2: LNHNV and YYDKDF (reference sequence). The CDR3 spells CATSPSGGGDTIYF. DNA of the CDR3: TGTGCCACCAGCCCCAGCGGGGGAGGAGACACCATATATTTT. The whole variable domain, filled in from reference TRBV15 and TRBJ1-3, reads DAMVIQNPRYQVTQFGKPVTLSCSQTLNHNVMYWYQQKSSQAPKLLFHYYDKDFNNEADTPDNFQSRRPNTSFCFLDIRSPGLGDTAMYLCATSPSGGGDTIYFGEGSWLTVV.

This clonotype was counted many times. V and J are TRBV6-5 and TRBJ2-3, with 9 bases that match TRBD1. J gave up 2 bases and V 5 bases, and 11 bases lay outside the gene matches. This CDR3 has 17 residues. Germline loops: CDR1 MNHEY, CDR2 SVGAGI. The CDR3 DNA follows: TGTGCCAGCAGTCGGACAGGGGATTTCTACTACACAGATACGCAGTATTTT. Protein product: CASSRTGDFYYTDTQYF.